The clone carrying this T cell receptor (beta chain) appeared once. The identical CDR3 is also encoded by other nucleotide sequences in the sample. Original analysis: The authors estimated nucleated cell counts from reference gene primer amplification. The repertoire was sequenced with immunoSEQ multiplex PCR; TCRdb's copy has only in-frame clones and lacks some. V and J calls and clone size come straight from that table; D and trimming were deduced from the DNA. The table includes 160,000 or so clones, 85% to 95% detected once. Trimming at V came to 3 bases and at J to 4 bases, leaving 3 bases not matched to a gene. The length of the CDR3 is 14 residues. Germline V gives CDR1 MNHEY, CDR2 SMNVEV (reference sequence). Recruited during active infection, patients (from Seattle) were subsequently followed longitudinally. The data are from a study of blood T cell repertoires in COVID-19. Overall study context: Sites across the United States, Italy and Spain contributed samples from acute and convalescent COVID-19. PBMCs, B-cell-depleted T cells, or T cells were the source of the cDNA or gDNA that made up the material.

The TCR sequence derives from a woman aged 55 to 70 with COVID-19, enrolled during active disease. Specimen: peripheral blood. The chain couples TRBV27 to TRBJ1-5; 7 bases fit TRBD1. The CDR3 DNA reads TGTGCCAGCAGTTTGACAGGGAATAATCAGCCCCAGCATTTT. Translating it yields CASSLTGNNQPQHF.